This TCR beta chain comes out of a study of T cell repertoires in cytomegalovirus infection. Background on the study: Both recently identified HLA-C-restricted and well-studied HLA-B-restricted CMV epitopes were used in the study. Public TCR beta signatures marked donors with CMV infection and the matching HLA.

The CDR3 runs 20 residues. J was trimmed by 5 bases and V by 5 bases; bases with no gene match: 15. Via MiXCR, TCRdb re-called the reads, giving one row per CDR3 protein. The sample includes about 570,000 distinct CDR3 sequences, 40% of them seen just once. This clonotype turned up a few times. The antigen remains undetermined. Source: cultured PBMCs, taken from culture after CMV antigen stimulation. The chain combines TRBV12-3 or TRBV12-4 with TRBJ2-2; 15 nucleotides line up with TRBD2. This clonotype was obtained from a human donor in good health (CMV status not recorded). Some clones in this sample may be carry-over from other donors' samples. The CDR3 reads CASSPMGLAGGLLKTGELFF. The CDR3 DNA is TGTGCCAGCAGTCCCATGGGACTAGCGGGGGGACTACTAAAAACCGGGGAGCTGTTTTTT.